This T cell receptor (beta chain) derives from a study of blood T cell repertoires in COVID-19. Study overall: Specimens from acute and convalescent COVID-19 originated in the United States, Italy and Spain.

Participant reports of clinical history set cohort assignment. The CDR3 sequence is 15 residues long. CDR1 and CDR2 (germline): MDHEN, SYDVKM. Trimming left V 5 bases short and J 0 bases short, with 13 bases between. In the source study's methods: Estimation of nucleated cell counts relied on the amplification of reference gene primers. Assay used: immunoSEQ multiplex PCR; TCRdb lists only in-frame clones, some missing. D and trimming come from the DNA, and the V and J calls and clone size come from that table. The sample lists approximately 300,000 clones; roughly 90% were seen once. This clone was counted once.

This chain links TRBV28 with TRBJ1-2; no firm D call. This receptor was taken from a woman under 40 who had recovered from COVID-19. Sequenced: PBMCs or T cells enriched from blood (not recorded which). CDR3 sequence: CASSVLPVSNYGYTF. The CDR3 nucleotides are TGTGCCAGCAGTGTCCTCCCAGTGTCTAACTATGGCTACACCTTC.